The present entry profiles one T cell receptor (beta chain) with its context. These data are taken from a study of naive and memory T cell subsets. The beta constant-region primer was an equimolar mix of two oligonucleotides covering TRBC1 and TRBC2. Ligated cDNA was amplified by four rounds of PCR with nested alpha and beta constant-region primers and SP2. Ligation attached a single-stranded oligonucleotide with a 12-nucleotide UMI and the SP2 primer to the cDNA 3' end. TCRdb analysed the UMI-ligation and nested PCR reads with MiXCR anew, one entry per CDR3 protein. The sample gives around 130,000 distinct CDR3 sequences, about 36% of which show up once; approximately 0.9% is in the top ten. The CDR3 is 15 amino acids.

The gene calls are TRBV21-1 and TRBJ2-7; the listed D gene, TRBD1, was not tested against the DNA. TRBV21-1 is recorded as a pseudogene. The origin of this receptor is a human donor in good health. The sample comprised central memory CD4+ T cells from blood. CDR3 in DNA: TGTGCCAGCAGCCCAGGGCACCGCGTCGTCCTCGAGCAGTACTTC. This encodes CASSPGHRVVLEQYF.